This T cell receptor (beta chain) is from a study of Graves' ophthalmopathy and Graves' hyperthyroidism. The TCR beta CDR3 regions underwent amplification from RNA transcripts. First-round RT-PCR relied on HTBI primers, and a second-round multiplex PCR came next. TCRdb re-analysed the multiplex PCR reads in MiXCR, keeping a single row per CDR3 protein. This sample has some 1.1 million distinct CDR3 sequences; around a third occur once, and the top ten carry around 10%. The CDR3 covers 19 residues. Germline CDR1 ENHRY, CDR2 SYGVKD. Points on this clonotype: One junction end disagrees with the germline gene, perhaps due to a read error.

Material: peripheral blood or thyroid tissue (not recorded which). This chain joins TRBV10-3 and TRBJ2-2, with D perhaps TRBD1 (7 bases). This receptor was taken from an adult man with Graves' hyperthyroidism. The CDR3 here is CASSYSMAARGVNTGELFF. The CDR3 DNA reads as TGTGCCAGCAGTTACTCGATGGCGGCCAGGGGGGTGAACACCGGGGAGCTGTTTTTT.